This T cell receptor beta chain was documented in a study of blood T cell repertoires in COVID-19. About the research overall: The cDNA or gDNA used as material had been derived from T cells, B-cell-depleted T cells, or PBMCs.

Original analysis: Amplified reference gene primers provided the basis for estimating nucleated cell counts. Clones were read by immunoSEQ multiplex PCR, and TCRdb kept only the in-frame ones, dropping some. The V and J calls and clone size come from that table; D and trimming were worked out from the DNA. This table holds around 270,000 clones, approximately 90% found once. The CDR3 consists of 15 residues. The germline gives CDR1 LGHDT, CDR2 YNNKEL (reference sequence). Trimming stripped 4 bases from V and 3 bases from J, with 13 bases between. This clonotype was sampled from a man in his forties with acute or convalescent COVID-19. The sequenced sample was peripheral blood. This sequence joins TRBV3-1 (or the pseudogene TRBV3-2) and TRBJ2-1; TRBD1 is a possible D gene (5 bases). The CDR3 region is CASSPLSGFYNEQFF. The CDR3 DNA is TGTGCCAGCAGCCCCCTGTCAGGGTTCTACAATGAGCAGTTCTTC.